This T cell receptor (beta chain) is from a study of blood T cells in healthy people across ages. Across the whole study: The capture of about one barcoded beta molecule per two T cells was achieved by template switching.

The table lists this clonotype with a few counts. The CDR3 consists of 12 residues. V was clipped by 2 bases and J by 4 bases, with 6 bases between them. Looked up from germline, CDR1 is DFQATT and CDR2 is SNEGSKA (reference sequence). A second PCR, run for about 7 to 11 cycles, used a sample-barcoded 5' primer plus a J-beta primer mix. Every cDNA molecule carried a tag from a template-switch adaptor bearing 12 random nucleotides. The yield of each sample was at least 3 million CDR3-containing paired-end reads. From the 5' RACE reads, TCRdb called clonotypes with MiXCR, one entry per CDR3 protein. The data contain some 1,500,000 distinct CDR3 sequences, 35% to 45% of them singletons.

This TCR derives from a woman between 18 and 29 years old in good health. Sequencing was done on a sample of blood. The chain links TRBV20-1 to TRBJ2-1; D is undetermined. The CDR3 sequence: CSARFGYNEQFF. The CDR3 nucleotides are TGCAGTGCTAGATTCGGGTACAATGAGCAGTTCTTC.